Detailed here is one T cell receptor (beta chain). Germline CDR1 reads SGHTA; CDR2 reads FQGNSA. V was trimmed by 3 bases and J by 0 bases, leaving 8 bases between them. CDR3 size: 14 residues. These data belong to a study of blood T cell repertoires in COVID-19. Assay used: immunoSEQ multiplex PCR; TCRdb lists only in-frame clones, some missing. Of around 40,000 clones in the sample, 80% were seen once. The sequenced sample was peripheral blood. The TCR was taken from a man at least 80 years old with active or convalescent COVID-19. The chain carries TRBV7-2 and TRBJ2-5; D uncertain. CDR3 amino acids: CASSFGGNQETQYF. The CDR3 DNA sequence: TGTGCCAGCAGCTTTGGCGGAAACCAAGAGACCCAGTACTTC.